This TCR beta chain was identified in a study of shared clonotypes between healthy human individuals. The assay used deep level. The assay was immunoSEQ multiplex PCR, and TCRdb's table has in-frame clones only and misses some. Of around 2.3 million clones in the sample, almost 96% were seen once. Notes on this clone: At one end the junction does not follow the germline gene, possibly because of a read error.

The CDR3 contains 13 residues. In germline, CDR1 is SNHLY, CDR2 FYNNEI. Sequenced input: naive CD4+ T cells sorted from blood. Subset noted: CD45RA+ positively selected. The sequence derives from a man between 18 and 35 years old in good health. The chain couples TRBV2 to TRBJ2-7; 7 bases match TRBD2. The CDR3 DNA sequence: TGTGCCAGCAGTGTAGGACTAGGGCTCTCCTTCAGCTTC. This translates into CASSVGLGLSFSF.